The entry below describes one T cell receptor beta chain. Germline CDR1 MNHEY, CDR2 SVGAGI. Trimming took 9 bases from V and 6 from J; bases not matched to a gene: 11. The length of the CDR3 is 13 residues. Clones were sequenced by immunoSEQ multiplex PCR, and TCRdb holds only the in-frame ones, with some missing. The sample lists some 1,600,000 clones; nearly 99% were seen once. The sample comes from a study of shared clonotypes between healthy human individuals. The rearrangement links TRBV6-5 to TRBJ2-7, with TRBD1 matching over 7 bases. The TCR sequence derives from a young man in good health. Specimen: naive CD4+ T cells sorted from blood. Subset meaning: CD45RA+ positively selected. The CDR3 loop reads CARLTGLSIEQYF. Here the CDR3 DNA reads TGTGCCAGGTTGACAGGGCTTTCGATCGAGCAGTACTTC.